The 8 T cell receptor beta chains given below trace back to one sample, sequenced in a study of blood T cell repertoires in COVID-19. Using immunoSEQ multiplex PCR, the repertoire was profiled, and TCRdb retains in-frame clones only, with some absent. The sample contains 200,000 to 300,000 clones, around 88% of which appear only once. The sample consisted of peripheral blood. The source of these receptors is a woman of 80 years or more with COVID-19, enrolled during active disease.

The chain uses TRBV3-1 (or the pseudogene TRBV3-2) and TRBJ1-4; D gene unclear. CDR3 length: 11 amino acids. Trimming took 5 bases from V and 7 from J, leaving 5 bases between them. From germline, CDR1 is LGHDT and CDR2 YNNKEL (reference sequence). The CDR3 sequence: CASSFGEKLFF. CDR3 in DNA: TGTGCCAGCAGCTTCGGTGAAAAACTGTTTTTT.

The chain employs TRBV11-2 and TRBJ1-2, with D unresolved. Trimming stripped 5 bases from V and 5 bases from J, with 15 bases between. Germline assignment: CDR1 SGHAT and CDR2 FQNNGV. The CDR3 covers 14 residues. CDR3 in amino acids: CASSPAGQPYGYTF. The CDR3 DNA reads TGTGCCAGCAGCCCCGCGGGCCAGCCATATGGCTACACCTTC.

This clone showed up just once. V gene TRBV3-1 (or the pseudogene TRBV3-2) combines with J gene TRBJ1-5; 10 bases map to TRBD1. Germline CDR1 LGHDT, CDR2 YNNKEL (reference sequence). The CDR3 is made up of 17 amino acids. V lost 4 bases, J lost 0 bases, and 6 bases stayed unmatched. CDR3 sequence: CASSRGTGANSNQPQHF. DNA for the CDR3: TGTGCCAGCAGCCGGGGGACAGGGGCCAATAGCAATCAGCCCCAGCATTTT.

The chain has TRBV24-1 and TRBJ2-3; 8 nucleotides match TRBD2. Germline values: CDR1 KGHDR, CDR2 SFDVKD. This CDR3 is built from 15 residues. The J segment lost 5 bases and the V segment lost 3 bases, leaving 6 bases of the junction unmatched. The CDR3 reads CATSDPSGSGDTQYF. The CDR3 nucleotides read TGTGCCACCAGTGATCCCAGCGGGAGTGGAGATACGCAGTATTTT.

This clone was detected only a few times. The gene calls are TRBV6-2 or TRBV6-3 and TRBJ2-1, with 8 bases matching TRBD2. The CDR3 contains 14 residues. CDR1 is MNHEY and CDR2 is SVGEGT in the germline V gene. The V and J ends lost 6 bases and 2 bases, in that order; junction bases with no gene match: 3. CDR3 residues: CASSQLAAYNEQFF. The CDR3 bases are TGTGCCAGCAGCCAACTAGCGGCCTACAATGAGCAGTTCTTC.

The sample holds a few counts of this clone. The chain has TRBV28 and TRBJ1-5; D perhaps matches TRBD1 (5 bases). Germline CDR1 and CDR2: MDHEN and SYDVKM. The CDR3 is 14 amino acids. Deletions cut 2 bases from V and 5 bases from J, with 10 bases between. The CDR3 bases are TGTGCCAGCAGTTTACGTTCAGGGTATCAGCCCCAGCATTTT. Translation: CASSLRSGYQPQHF.

DNA for the CDR3: TGTGCCAGTAGTCCCCCCCCGGCGGGGGCTCAGCCCCAGCATTTT. Protein: CASSPPPAGAQPQHF. The genes are TRBV19 and TRBJ1-5; D perhaps matches TRBD1 (6 bases). Deletions cut 5 bases from V and 6 bases from J, with 17 bases between. Germline assignment: CDR1 LNHDA and CDR2 SQIVND (reference sequence). The CDR3 covers 15 residues.

The CDR3 nucleotides read TGTGCCAGCAGCATAACGGACAGGGGAAGCTATGGCTACACCTTC. Translating gives CASSITDRGSYGYTF. V is TRBV7-9 and J is TRBJ1-2, with TRBD1 identical over 9 bases. Germline V CDR1 and CDR2: SEHNR, FQNEAQ (reference sequence). The CDR3 has 15 residues. V was clipped by 5 bases and J by 4 bases; unmatched bases: 8.